This is a list of T cell receptor beta chains from one sample in a study of control samples from healthy donors and cancer patients. Assay used: immunoSEQ multiplex PCR; TCRdb lists only in-frame clones, some missing. The table has approximately 150,000 clones, about 90% seen once. Sequencing input: blood. The source of these receptors is a woman in her forties in good health. Each CDR3 is given with its conserved first and last residue. The order of the fields is clone size, J gene, V gene, D gene, CDR3 DNA, CDR3 protein. D genes are given only for firm matches. The size of a clone is reported for some rows only, either as once, few or many, or as a class for expanded clones.

once TRBJ1-2 TRBV19 . TGTGCCAGTAGGACTTCAGGGTATGGCTACACCTTC CASRTSGYGYTF
. TRBJ1-1 TRBV5-6 . TGTGCCAGCAGCCCCCCGGGACCCTCATTGGCTTTCTTT CASSPPGPSLAFF
. TRBJ1-3 TRBV19 . TGTGCCAGTAAGGGGTCTGGAAACACCATATATTTT CASKGSGNTIYF
. TRBJ2-1 TRBV7-9 . TGTGCCAGCAGCCAACAGGGAAATGAGCAGTTCTTC CASSQQGNEQFF
. TRBJ2-7 TRBV5-4 TRBD2 TGTGCCAGCAGCATGAGCGGGGGAGACGAGCAGTACTTC CASSMSGGDEQYF
. TRBJ2-7 TRBV27 . TGTGCCAGCAGTTCCATTGGCGCTCAGTACTTC CASSSIGAQYF
. TRBJ1-6 TRBV6-5 TRBD1 TGTGCCAGCCAGACAGGGGTAGGCTCACCCCTCCACTTT CASQTGVGSPLHF
. TRBJ1-4 TRBV4-1 . TGCGCCAGCAGCCAACTCCAGATCTCTAATGAAAAACTGTTTTTT CASSQLQISNEKLFF
few TRBJ1-6 TRBV19 TRBD1 TGTGCCAGTACCATGGGACAGCCATTTTATAATTCACCCCTCCACTTT CASTMGQPFYNSPLHF
. TRBJ1-2 TRBV7-9 . TGTGCCAGCAGCTTGGGGACTGTAAACTATGGCTACACCTTC CASSLGTVNYGYTF
. TRBJ2-3 TRBV5-1 . TGCGCCAGCAGCTTAAGGGGTTCTATTGATACGCAGTATTTT CASSLRGSIDTQYF
. TRBJ2-1 TRBV10-3 . TGTGCCATCAGTGGAAGGGGGGCGCCGTCCTACAATGAGCAGTTCTTC CAISGRGAPSYNEQFF
once TRBJ1-2 TRBV6-5 . TGTGCCAGCAGTCCCGACTCCATTCGGGGCTATGGCTACACCTTC CASSPDSIRGYGYTF
few TRBJ1-5 TRBV11-2 TRBD1 TGTGCCAGCAGCTTACATGGAGGGGGCGGTCAGCCCCAGCATTTT CASSLHGGGGQPQHF
. TRBJ2-1 TRBV2 TRBD1 TGTGCCAGCATGGGGACAGGGTGGTTATCCGATGAGCAGTTCTTC CASMGTGWLSDEQFF
. TRBJ2-5 TRBV29-1 TRBD2 TGCAGCGTTGAAAGTACAGGGACTAGCGGGGGGCGGGAGACCCAGTACTTC CSVESTGTSGGRETQYF
. TRBJ1-3 TRBV19 . TGTGCCACCTCAAGGGCCTCTGGAAACACCATATATTTT CATSRASGNTIYF
. TRBJ2-3 TRBV9 TRBD2 TGTGCCAGCAGCGGAAGCGGGGGGGCCGCAGATACGCAGTATTTT CASSGSGGAADTQYF
once TRBJ1-2 TRBV7-9 . TGTGCCAGCAGCTTAGTCGAAGATGGCTACACCTTC CASSLVEDGYTF
. TRBJ2-7 TRBV19 TRBD1 TGTGCCAGTAGTACGGGACAGGGGAGCTACGAGCAGTACTTC CASSTGQGSYEQYF
. TRBJ2-1 TRBV15 . TGTGCCACCAGCAGTCCCTCGAGGAGTTCGGGCTTTGAGCAGTTCTTC CATSSPSRSSGFEQFF
. TRBJ1-2 TRBV16 TRBD1 TGTGCCAGCAGCCACACGCCTGATGGACAGGGAGTTGGTGGCTACACCTTC CASSHTPDGQGVGGYTF
few TRBJ2-7 TRBV6-1 . TGTGCCAGCAGTGATTATATTGACTACGAGCAGTACTTC CASSDYIDYEQYF
. TRBJ2-2 TRBV5-1 . TGCGCCAGCAGCTCCGGGGCCGGCTCGGGGATTACCGGGGAGCTGTTTTTT CASSSGAGSGITGELFF
. TRBJ2-7 TRBV7-8 . TGTGCCAGCAGCTTAGTAGGGACTGAGAATTACGAGCAGTACTTC CASSLVGTENYEQYF
. TRBJ2-3 TRBV2 . TGTGCCAGCAGGCCCTTCGGGGGCTCGTCTTACCGCACAGATACGCAGTATTTT CASRPFGGSSYRTDTQYF
. TRBJ2-7 TRBV5-1 TRBD2 TGCGCCAGCAGCGGGACCAGGACTAGCGGGGGGCCGGGCGAGCAGTACTTC CASSGTRTSGGPGEQYF
. TRBJ1-1 TRBV6-5 . TGTGCCAGCAGCCAAGGCAGAGGAGCTGAAGCTTTCTTT CASSQGRGAEAFF
. TRBJ1-5 TRBV5-8 . TGTGCCAGCAGCTTGGGTCAGGGCTCTGGCAATCAGCCCCAGCATTTT CASSLGQGSGNQPQHF
. TRBJ1-6 TRBV7-9 . TGTGCCAGCAGCCCCGCGGGGGGTAATTCACCCCTCCACTTT CASSPAGGNSPLHF
. TRBJ2-5 TRBV19 . TGTGCCAGTAGTATATCGTTGGGGACAGCGGGTAAAGAGACCCAGTACTTC CASSISLGTAGKETQYF
. TRBJ2-7 TRBV9 . TGTGCCAGCAGTCCCGGGTTAGCCGCCTACGAGCAGTACTTC CASSPGLAAYEQYF
. TRBJ1-5 TRBV19 . TGTGCCAGTAGTATGGGGTGGGGCGCGGGCAATCAGCCCCAGCATTTT CASSMGWGAGNQPQHF
. TRBJ1-5 TRBV3-1/TRBV3-2 . TGTGCCAGCAGCCATTCCGTGGCAGGGCGGGATCAGCCCCAGCATTTT CASSHSVAGRDQPQHF
. TRBJ1-4 TRBV6-5 TRBD1 TGTGCCAGCAGTTACTACAGGGGGCAGAGTGAAAAACTGTTTTTT CASSYYRGQSEKLFF
. TRBJ1-1 TRBV2 TRBD1 TGTGCCAGTTTGCTGCAGGGGGGCACTGAAGCTTTCTTT CASLLQGGTEAFF
. TRBJ2-7 TRBV9 TRBD1 TGTGCCAGCAGCGTAGGTGGGACAGGGGTACTCGAGCAGTACTTC CASSVGGTGVLEQYF
. TRBJ1-4 TRBV19 . TGTGCCAGTGGGGAGGCAGGGATTTATGAAAAACTGTTTTTT CASGEAGIYEKLFF
once TRBJ1-3 TRBV6-5 TRBD1 TGTGCCAGCCTAAGTCCGGACAGGGGAAGAAACACCATATATTTT CASLSPDRGRNTIYF
. TRBJ1-1 TRBV18 . TGTGCCAGCTCACCGAGGCAGCAGAACACTGAAGCTTTCTTT CASSPRQQNTEAFF
once TRBJ1-1 TRBV19 . TGTGCCAGTTCACAGCCAGGGAACACTGAAGCTTTCTTT CASSQPGNTEAFF
. TRBJ2-5 TRBV18 . TGTGCCAGCTCATTACAGGGACCAAGAGAGACCCAGTACTTC CASSLQGPRETQYF
. TRBJ1-5 TRBV2 . TGTGCCAGCAGTGAAGAAGGGTTTAGCAATCAGCCCCAGCATTTT CASSEEGFSNQPQHF
. TRBJ2-1 TRBV24-1 . TGTGCCACCAGTGGGGCGGGCTACAATGAGCAGTTCTTC CATSGAGYNEQFF
. TRBJ1-1 TRBV4-1 . TGCGCCAGCAGCCGAGCCCAGGAAAACACTGAAGCTTTCTTT CASSRAQENTEAFF
. TRBJ1-2 TRBV27 . TGTGCCAGCAGTCCCGAGGGTGACAGGTTTCAAGGCTACACCTTC CASSPEGDRFQGYTF
. TRBJ1-2 TRBV25-1 TRBD1 TGTGCCAGCAGTTCAAAGACAGGGGGTAATGGCTACACCTTC CASSSKTGGNGYTF
. TRBJ2-5 TRBV11-2 . TGTGCCAGCAGCCAGGAGGGACGGAAGGGGATTGAGACCCAGTACTTC CASSQEGRKGIETQYF
. TRBJ1-1 TRBV6-6 . TGTGCCAGCAGTTACATTGCGGGTTGGAGCACTGAAGCTTTCTTT CASSYIAGWSTEAFF
. TRBJ1-2 TRBV6-5 . TGTGCCAGCAGTTCCCCCGGACGCGGCTATGGCTACACCTTC CASSSPGRGYGYTF
. TRBJ2-4 TRBV2 TRBD2 TGTGCCAGCTTCCCCGTAACTAGCGGGGGCCCAAGAGACAAAAACATTCAGTACTTC CASFPVTSGGPRDKNIQYF
. TRBJ2-6 TRBV6-4 TRBD2 TGTGCCAGCAAGCGGGACCCTGGGGCCAACGTCCTGACTTTC CASKRDPGANVLTF
. TRBJ2-5 TRBV25-1 TRBD2 TGTGCCAGCAGTGAATATATCGGCGGGGGACAAGAGACCCAGTACTTC CASSEYIGGGQETQYF
. TRBJ1-5 TRBV7-6 . TGTGCCAGCAGCTTAGCGTCGGGGGGCAATCAGCCCCAGCATTTT CASSLASGGNQPQHF
. TRBJ2-7 TRBV5-1 . TGCGCCAGCAGCTTGGACGGGACCTACGAGCAGTACTTC CASSLDGTYEQYF